These 19 T cell receptor beta chains were all obtained from the same sample, sequenced in a study of CD8+ T cells in alopecia areata. The sequencing template was cDNA reverse transcribed from extracted RNA. Generated by immunoSEQ multiplex PCR, the TCRdb table keeps only in-frame clones and is missing some. The sample has about 20,000 clones, 65% to 75% seen once. Patients with alopecia areata provided lesional scalp punch biopsies as well as peripheral blood. Source: skin, taken at week 0. These TCRs come from a human donor with alopecia areata.

The chain recombines TRBV11-2 with TRBJ2-5; D gene unclear. The end of the DNA aligns better with TRBJ2-7, so the J call may be wrong. The CDR3 is 12 amino acids. CDR1 is SGHAT and CDR2 is FQNNGV in the germline V gene. CDR3 protein: CASSPLTYEQYF. The CDR3 bases are TGTGCCAGCAGCCCCTTGACCTACGAGCAGTACTTC.

The rearrangement uses TRBV6-1 and TRBJ1-1; TRBD1 agrees at 8 bases. The CDR3 sequence is 13 residues long. CDR1 and CDR2 from the germline V gene are MNHNS and SASEGT. J was trimmed by 7 bases and V by 7 bases; bases with no gene match: 8. CDR3 protein: CASNEDRASEAFF. CDR3 DNA: TGTGCCAGCAATGAGGACAGGGCGAGTGAAGCTTTCTTT.

This clone is large within its sample. The genes are TRBV6-1 and TRBJ2-1; 9 positions match TRBD2. There are 18 residues in the CDR3. V trimming: 2 bases; J trimming: 3 bases; junction bases outside the gene matches: 11. Germline V gene lookup returns CDR1 MNHNS and CDR2 SASEGT. The CDR3 DNA is TGTGCCAGCAGTGAACGGTTATTGGCTAGCGGGGTCTACAATGAGCAGTTCTTC. It specifies CASSERLLASGVYNEQFF.

This clone has more than one count but fewer than ten. The chain is built from TRBV20-1 and TRBJ2-1; D may be TRBD2 (5 bases). The CDR3 sequence is 11 residues long. The germline V and J ends were trimmed by 0 bases and 9 bases, with 6 bases remaining between them. CDR1 is DFQATT and CDR2 is SNEGSKA in the germline V gene (reference sequence). The CDR3 is CSARDGSEQFF. In nucleotides, the CDR3 is TGCAGTGCTAGAGATGGGAGTGAGCAGTTCTTC.

Here the CDR3 reads CASSSQGNTEAFF. CDR3 sequence (DNA): TGTGCCAGCAGCTCACAGGGGAACACTGAAGCTTTCTTT. The V gene is TRBV7-3, the J gene TRBJ1-1, with a possible D match to TRBD1 (6 bases). Looked up from germline, CDR1 is SGHTA and CDR2 is FQGTGA. The CDR3 is 13 amino acids. V shed 4 bases and J shed 1 base, with 7 bases lying between them.

A few counts support this clone. The gene calls are TRBV5-4 and TRBJ2-2; D might be TRBD2 (6 bases). The V end was cut by 4 bases, the J end by 1 base, with 14 bases between. Looked up from germline, CDR1 is SGHNT and CDR2 is YYREEE (reference sequence). The CDR3 is made up of 16 amino acids. The CDR3 region is CASSLITSMNTGELFF. CDR3 in DNA: TGTGCCAGCAGCCTAATAACTAGCATGAACACCGGGGAGCTGTTTTTT.

This clone was seen once. V gene TRBV9 combines with J gene TRBJ1-2; D is ambiguous. Germline loops: CDR1 SGDLS, CDR2 YYNGEE. Trimming stripped 2 bases from V and 2 bases from J, with 7 bases between. CDR3 length: 13 residues. The CDR3 DNA reads TGTGCCAGCAGCGTTGGTCAGAACTATGGCTACACCTTC. This encodes CASSVGQNYGYTF.

The rearrangement joins TRBV7-9 to TRBJ1-1; D is undetermined. Germline lookup yields CDR1 SEHNR and CDR2 FQNEAQ (reference sequence). Deletions cut 1 base from V and 4 bases from J, with 10 bases between. The CDR3 covers 14 residues. CDR3 protein: CASSLEGGATEAFF. The CDR3 DNA sequence: TGTGCCAGCAGCTTAGAGGGAGGCGCCACTGAAGCTTTCTTT.

This clone came up a few times. The chain uses TRBV19 and TRBJ1-1; D call uncertain. There are 14 residues in the CDR3. Germline CDR1 reads LNHDA; CDR2 reads SQIVND (reference sequence). V lost 4 bases, J lost 4 bases, and 13 bases lay in between. The CDR3 DNA reads as TGTGCCAGTAGTACTTCATGGAGTGGCACTGAAGCTTTCTTT. Its translation is CASSTSWSGTEAFF.

The V and J genes are TRBV2 and TRBJ2-7, with D tentatively TRBD1 or TRBD2 (5 bases each). The CDR3 has 13 amino acids. Looked up from germline, CDR1 is SNHLY and CDR2 is FYNNEI. Trimming pared 7 bases from V and 4 bases from J, leaving 14 bases between. CDR3 loop: CASMSDGAYEQYF. The CDR3 bases are TGTGCCAGCATGTCTGACGGGGCTTACGAGCAGTACTTC.

The rearrangement uses TRBV13 and TRBJ2-3; TRBD2 might be the D (6 bases). The CDR3 is made up of 15 amino acids. The V gene lost 1 base and the J gene lost 3 bases, with 11 bases spanning the gap. In germline, CDR1 is PRHDT, CDR2 FYEKMQ (reference sequence). The CDR3 sequence: CASSLARGPTDTQYF. CDR3 nucleotides: TGTGCCAGCAGCTTAGCGCGGGGTCCAACAGATACGCAGTATTTT.

The rearrangement links TRBV19 to TRBJ2-1, with D possibly being TRBD2 (5 bases). Germline V gene lookup returns CDR1 LNHDA and CDR2 SQIVND (reference sequence). V lost 4 bases and J lost 4, with 14 bases in between. The CDR3 is 15 amino acids. The CDR3 sequence: CASSRTGRKYNEQFF. The CDR3 DNA follows: TGTGCCAGTAGTAGGACGGGAAGGAAATACAATGAGCAGTTCTTC.

This clone was picked up a small number of times. The V and J genes are TRBV7-9 and TRBJ1-1; D gene uncertain. The CDR3 contains 13 residues. The V gene lost 0 bases and the J gene lost 5 bases, with 7 bases spanning the gap. CDR1 and CDR2 from the germline V gene are SEHNR and FQNEAQ (reference sequence). The CDR3 DNA sequence: TGTGCCAGCAGCTTAGCGGGTTGGACTGAAGCTTTCTTT. Translation gives CASSLAGWTEAFF.

This clone was found a few times. The CDR3 region is CASSLEGISGGANTQYF. CDR3 nucleotides: TGTGCCAGCAGCTTAGAAGGGATTAGCGGGGGGGCTAATACGCAGTATTTT. V gene TRBV7-6 combines with J gene TRBJ2-3, with 11 bases that match TRBD2. J gave up 7 bases and V 1 base, and 10 bases lay outside the gene matches. This CDR3 spans 17 amino acids. Germline V gives CDR1 SGHVS, CDR2 FNYEAQ. Using reference TRBV7-6 and TRBJ2-3 for the parts outside the CDR3, the full variable domain is GAGVSQSPRYKVTKRGQDVALRCDPISGHVSLYWYRQALGQGPEFLTYFNYEAQQDKSGLPNDRFSAERPEGSISTLTIQRTEQRDSAMYRCASSLEGISGGANTQYFGPGTRLTVL.

Comment on this clone: At one boundary the junction diverges from the germline segment, which might be a read error. The V gene is TRBV4-3, the J gene TRBJ1-6, with D uncertain. This CDR3 is built from 16 residues. Germline lookup yields CDR1 LGHNA and CDR2 YSLEER. In DNA form, the CDR3 reads TGCGCCAGCAGCCAAGATGTGCGGGTTTATAATTCACCTCTCCACTTT. It encodes CASSQDVRVYNSPLHF.

This clone is labeled as large. In DNA, the CDR3 is TGTGCCAGCAGCGACTACACCTACGAGCAGTACTTC. This gives the protein CASSDYTYEQYF. The chain combines TRBV6-5 with TRBJ2-7, with D perhaps matching TRBD2 (5 bases). The CDR3 covers 12 residues. The V gene lost 6 bases and the J gene lost 2 bases, with 8 bases spanning the gap. Per germline, CDR1 MNHEY and CDR2 SVGAGI.

The chain links TRBV5-4 to TRBJ2-7; TRBD2 aligns across 8 bases. The junction had 6 bases not matched to a gene; V was cut back by 4 bases and J by 0 bases. Per the germline V gene, CDR1 is SGHNT and CDR2 is YYREEE (reference sequence). This CDR3 contains 15 residues. The CDR3 spells CASSLQRGSSYEQYF. DNA for the CDR3: TGTGCCAGCAGCCTACAGCGGGGGAGCTCCTACGAGCAGTACTTC.

The chain couples TRBV7-9 to TRBJ2-7, with no clear D. With 7 bases removed from V and 4 bases from J, the gap between germline ends came to 17 bases. Germline lookup yields CDR1 SEHNR and CDR2 FQNEAQ (reference sequence). This CDR3 spans 14 amino acids. CDR3 in amino acids: CASTSYGPGYEQYF. The CDR3 DNA reads as TGTGCCAGCACCAGCTACGGACCTGGTTACGAGCAGTACTTC.

V usage is TRBV10-3 and J usage is TRBJ1-5; D is undetermined. The CDR3 is made up of 14 amino acids. Germline V CDR1 and CDR2: ENHRY, SYGVKD. V was cut by 2 bases and J by 0 bases, with 5 bases left in between. CDR3 coding DNA: TGTGCCATCAGTGAGGGTATTAGCAATCAGCCCCAGCATTTT. This codes for CAISEGISNQPQHF.